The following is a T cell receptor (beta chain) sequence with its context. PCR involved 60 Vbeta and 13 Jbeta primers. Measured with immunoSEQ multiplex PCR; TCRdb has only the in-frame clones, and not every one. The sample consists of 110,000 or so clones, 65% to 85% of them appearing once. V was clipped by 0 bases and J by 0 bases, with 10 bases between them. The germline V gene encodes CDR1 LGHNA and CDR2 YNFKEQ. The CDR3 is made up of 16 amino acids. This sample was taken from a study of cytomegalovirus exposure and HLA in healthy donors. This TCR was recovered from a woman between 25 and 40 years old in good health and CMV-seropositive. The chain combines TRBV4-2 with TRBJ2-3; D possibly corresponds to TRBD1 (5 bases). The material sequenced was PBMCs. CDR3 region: CASSQDWTQSTDTQYF. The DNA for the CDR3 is TGTGCCAGCAGCCAAGATTGGACACAAAGCACAGATACGCAGTATTTT.